These 13 T cell receptor beta chains share one sample of origin, sequenced in a study of CD8 T cells in Susac syndrome. RNA in amounts of roughly 0.5 to 1 ug was reverse transcribed with random hexamers. TCRdb recomputed calls from the immunoSEQ multiplex PCR reads with MiXCR, one row per CDR3 protein. The sample carries 150,000 to 200,000 distinct CDR3 sequences, 90% to 95% recorded once. The sequenced sample was CD4+ T cells from PBMCs. These receptors were collected from a human donor in good health.

The V call is TRBV20-1, the J call TRBJ2-3; D possibly uses TRBD1 or TRBD2 (6 bases each). Deletions cut 6 bases from V and 0 bases from J, with 25 bases between. The germline V gene encodes CDR1 DFQATT and CDR2 SNEGSKA (reference sequence). The CDR3 runs 18 residues. CDR3 in amino acids: CSASPTLRGRTSTDTQYF. CDR3 in DNA: TGCAGTGCATCCCCAACCCTCCGGGGGCGAACTAGCACAGATACGCAGTATTTT.

The chain recombines TRBV20-1 with TRBJ2-1, with 8 bases aligning to TRBD2. This CDR3 region has 14 residues. Unmatched junction bases numbered 10, after V lost 6 bases and J lost 6 bases. Germline CDR1 DFQATT, CDR2 SNEGSKA (reference sequence). In DNA form, the CDR3 reads TGCAGTGCCGGAGGCGGGGGGCCCGTCAATGAGCAGTTCTTC. Protein sequence: CSAGGGGPVNEQFF.

The genes are TRBV18 and TRBJ1-5; D is perhaps TRBD1 (5 bases). The CDR3 extends over 16 amino acids. Per the germline V gene, CDR1 is KGHSH and CDR2 is LQKENI. Trimming removed 3 bases from V and 5 bases from J, with 17 bases in between. The CDR3 region has the DNA TGTGCCAGCTCACCCAATGGGGGTCTTGGGGATCAGCCCCAGCATTTT. Its protein is CASSPNGGLGDQPQHF.

This rearrangement joins TRBV20-1 to TRBJ2-1, with D possibly being TRBD1 (5 bases). V dropped 6 bases and J dropped 0 bases, with 12 bases sitting between them. Germline V lookup: CDR1 DFQATT, CDR2 SNEGSKA (reference sequence). The CDR3 covers 14 residues. CDR3 DNA sequence: TGCAGTGCCGTTGACAGACGCTCCTACAATGAGCAGTTCTTC. This gives the protein CSAVDRRSYNEQFF.

This chain links TRBV4-3 with TRBJ2-1; 9 positions agree with TRBD2. Trimming at V came to 4 bases and at J to 9 bases, leaving 13 bases not matched to a gene. CDR1 and CDR2 (germline): LGHNA, YSLEER. CDR3 length equals 16 residues. The CDR3 nucleotides read TGCGCCAGCAGCCGTAATAGCGGGGGAATTTTGGGTGAGCAGTTCTTC. Protein sequence: CASSRNSGGILGEQFF.

The V gene is TRBV5-6, the J gene TRBJ2-1; D is uncertain. The ends were cut back, 4 bases at V and 2 bases at J, with 13 bases in the middle. This CDR3 has 15 amino acids. Germline V gene sequence: CDR1 SGHDT, CDR2 YYEEEE. The CDR3 here is CASSGLVPPYNEQFF. CDR3 DNA sequence: TGTGCCAGCAGCGGCCTCGTCCCCCCCTACAATGAGCAGTTCTTC.

The chain is built from TRBV20-1 and TRBJ2-1; no clear D gene. V dropped 3 bases and J dropped 7 bases, with 10 bases sitting between them. Germline CDR1 and CDR2: DFQATT and SNEGSKA (reference sequence). The CDR3 contains 12 residues. The CDR3 coding sequence is TGCAGTGCTAGTATCGGGTGGAATGAGCAGTTCTTC. Protein sequence: CSASIGWNEQFF.

V is TRBV29-1 and J is TRBJ2-1; no reliable D call. CDR1 is SQVTM and CDR2 is ANQGSEA in the germline V gene. The CDR3 length is 12 residues. Trimming removed 4 bases at V and 0 bases at J, with 4 bases between. The CDR3 bases are TGCAGCGTTGTTCCCTCCTACAATGAGCAGTTCTTC. This codes for CSVVPSYNEQFF.

The chain links TRBV29-1 to TRBJ1-1; the D is unclear. The length of the CDR3 is 13 residues. Trimming stripped 7 bases from V and 0 bases from J, with 12 bases between. Germline-derived CDR1 and CDR2 are SQVTM and ANQGSEA. CDR3 sequence reads: CSALMELNTEAFF. As DNA, the CDR3 is TGCAGCGCCCTAATGGAGTTGAACACTGAAGCTTTCTTT.

CDR3 protein: CASSWTEQETQYF. The CDR3 region has the DNA TGCGCCAGCAGCTGGACGGAACAAGAGACCCAGTACTTC. The chain has TRBV5-1 and TRBJ2-5, with no clear D. The germline V and J ends were trimmed by 3 bases and 2 bases, with 8 bases remaining between them. CDR3 size: 13 residues. Germline V lookup: CDR1 SGHRS, CDR2 YFSETQ. Combining the CDR3 with reference TRBV5-1 and TRBJ2-5 gives the whole variable domain KAGVTQTPRYLIKTRGQQVTLSCSPISGHRSVSWYQQTPGQGLQFLFEYFSETQRNKGNFPGRFSGRQFSNSRSEMNVSTLELGDSALYLCASSWTEQETQYFGPGTRLLVL.

This clonotype appeared a single time. The gene calls are TRBV7-2 and TRBJ2-5; 12 bases map to TRBD2. V was clipped by 5 bases and J by 9 bases; unmatched bases: 10. This CDR3 comprises 15 residues. Germline CDR1 reads SGHTA; CDR2 reads FQGNSA. The CDR3 region has the DNA TGTGCCAGCAGCGCCAGACTAGCGGGGGAATGGGCCCAGTACTTC. Translated, it gives CASSARLAGEWAQYF.

The CDR3 nucleotides are TGTGCCAGCAGCTTATCAAGGACAGCCCAAGAGACCCAGTACTTC. Translation: CASSLSRTAQETQYF. This sequence joins TRBV7-9 and TRBJ2-5, with D possibly matching TRBD1 (6 bases). CDR1 and CDR2 (germline): SEHNR, FQNEAQ (reference sequence). CDR3 length: 15 amino acids. Deletions cut 2 bases from V and 1 base from J, with 11 bases between. Full variable domain (missing parts from reference TRBV7-9 and TRBJ2-5): DTGVSQNPRHKITKRGQNVTFRCDPISEHNRLYWYRQTLGQGPEFLTYFQNEAQLEKSRLLSDRFSAERPKGSFSTLEIQRTEQGDSAMYLCASSLSRTAQETQYFGPGTRLLVL.

V usage is TRBV7-6 and J usage is TRBJ2-2; D is undetermined. Germline CDR1 reads SGHVS; CDR2 reads FNYEAQ. The CDR3 contains 14 residues. The ends were cut back, 2 bases at V and 1 base at J, with 5 bases in the middle. The CDR3: CASSLWENTGELFF. The CDR3 bases are TGTGCCAGCAGCTTATGGGAGAACACCGGGGAGCTGTTTTTT.